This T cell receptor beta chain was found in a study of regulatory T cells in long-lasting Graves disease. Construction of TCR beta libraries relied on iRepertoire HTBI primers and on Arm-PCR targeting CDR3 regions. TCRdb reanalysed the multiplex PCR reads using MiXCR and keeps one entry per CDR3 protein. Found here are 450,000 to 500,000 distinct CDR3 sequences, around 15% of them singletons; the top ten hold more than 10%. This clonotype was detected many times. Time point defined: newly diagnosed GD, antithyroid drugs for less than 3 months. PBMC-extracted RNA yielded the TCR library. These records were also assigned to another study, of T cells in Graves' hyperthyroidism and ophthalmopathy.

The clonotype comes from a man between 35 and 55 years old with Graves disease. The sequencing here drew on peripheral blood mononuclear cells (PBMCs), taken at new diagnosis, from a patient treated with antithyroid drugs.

CDR3 amino acids: CASSLSAGDHNEQFF. CDR3 in DNA: TGTGCCAGCAGCTTGTCAGCGGGAGATCACAATGAGCAGTTCTTC. The gene calls are TRBV5-4 and TRBJ2-1; 8 nucleotides align to TRBD2. V gave up 1 base and J gave up 5 bases; unmatched junction bases: 5. Germline V gives CDR1 SGHNT, CDR2 YYREEE (reference sequence). The CDR3 contains 15 residues.